The clone carrying this TCR beta chain has just a few counts. Its antigen is unidentified. The same CDR3 arises from other DNA sequences in this sample as well. These data are taken from a study of cytomegalovirus exposure and HLA in healthy donors. The study's findings and limits: In vitro assays verified that three CMV-associated chains recognized CMV antigens specifically.

The germline V and J ends were trimmed by 1 base and 3 bases, with 10 bases remaining between them. The CDR3 consists of 14 residues. Germline V gives CDR1 SGHRS, CDR2 YFSETQ. The PCR made use of 60 Vbeta and 13 Jbeta primers. TCRdb's copy holds only in-frame clones and misses some; the assay was immunoSEQ multiplex PCR. Altogether 150,000 to 200,000 clones are present, roughly 78% being singletons, with the ten largest covering approximately 0.7%. The chain carries TRBV5-1 and TRBJ1-1; D not certain. This clonotype was obtained from a woman aged 40-49 years in good health and CMV-seronegative. Sample: PBMCs. In nucleotides, the CDR3 is TGCGCCAGCAGCTTGTCACCCGGGGACACTGAAGCTTTCTTT. It specifies CASSLSPGDTEAFF. Looking up the rest from reference TRBV5-1 and TRBJ1-1 gives the full variable domain: KAGVTQTPRYLIKTRGQQVTLSCSPISGHRSVSWYQQTPGQGLQFLFEYFSETQRNKGNFPGRFSGRQFSNSRSEMNVSTLELGDSALYLCASSLSPGDTEAFFGQGTRLTVV.